Listed below are T cell receptor beta chains from one sample, sequenced in a study of tumor-infiltrating lymphocytes in glioblastoma multiforme. MiXCR was run by TCRdb on the multiplex PCR reads, yielding one entry per CDR3 protein. The sample has 9,300 or so distinct CDR3 sequences, just under 75% seen once. Source material: brain tumor tissue. The receptors derive from a male donor with glioblastoma. CDR3s include the opening cysteine and the closing phenylalanine or tryptophan. D genes are given only for firm matches. Size is omitted from some rows. Given values are once, few, many or a class for expanded clones.

TRBV11-2	TRBJ2-7	-	-	CASSFTYEQYF	TGTGCCAGCAGCTTCACCTACGAGCAGTACTTC
TRBV20-1	TRBJ2-1	TRBD2	-	CGAATGGLAGVPYNEQFF	TGCGGCGCAGCCACAGGGGGACTAGCGGGAGTCCCTTACAATGAGCAGTTCTTC
TRBV5-4	TRBJ2-1	-	few	CASSREAGSSYNEQFF	TGTGCCAGCAGCCGTGAGGCCGGGAGCTCCTACAATGAGCAGTTCTTC
TRBV11-2	TRBJ2-3	TRBD2	-	CASSFRTSGPDTQYF	TGTGCCAGCAGCTTTAGGACTAGCGGGCCCGATACGCAGTATTTT
TRBV11-2	TRBJ2-1	TRBD2	-	CASSPGLAGPEIYNEQFF	TGTGCCAGCAGCCCGGGACTAGCGGGACCCGAGATCTACAATGAGCAGTTCTTC
TRBV11-3	TRBJ2-6	-	-	CASSPRAGANVLTF	TGTGCCAGCAGCCCCAGGGCCGGGGCCAACGTCCTGACTTTC
TRBV6-6	TRBJ1-5	-	-	CASRPLSRDQPQHF	TGTGCCAGCAGACCATTATCCAGGGATCAGCCCCAGCATTTT
TRBV11-1	TRBJ1-1	TRBD1	once	CASGLDERDSEAFF	TGTGCCAGCGGCTTAGATGAGCGGGACAGCGAGGCTTTCTTT
TRBV4-1	TRBJ1-2	TRBD1	-	CASSQNRYRGNYGYTF	TGCGCTAGCAGCCAAAATCGATACAGGGGAAATTATGGCTACACCTTC
TRBV12-3/TRBV12-4	TRBJ2-3	-	-	CASSWGRTDTQYF	TGTGCCAGCAGTTGGGGTCGCACAGATACGCAGTATTTT
TRBV30	TRBJ1-5	-	few	CAWAGGGNQPQHF	TGTGCCTGGGCAGGAGGTGGTAATCAGCCCCAGCATTTT
TRBV5-4	TRBJ1-2	-	-	CASSLDVRGVNYGHTF	TGTGCCAGCAGCTTGGATGTGAGGGGAGTTAACTATGGCCACACCTTC
TRBV12-3/TRBV12-4	TRBJ2-5	-	-	CASSLLIVYQETQYF	TGCGCCAGCAGTTTATTGATCGTATATCAAGAGACCCAGTACTTC
TRBV20-1	TRBJ2-5	TRBD2	-	CSAIDSSGRSHETQYF	TGCAGTGCCATAGACTCCAGCGGGAGGTCGCACGAGACCCAGTACTTC
TRBV11-1	TRBJ2-4	TRBD2	-	CASSHSGGGDIQYF	TGTGCCAGCAGTCATAGCGGGGGGGGGGACATTCAGTACTTC
TRBV11-2	TRBJ2-3	-	-	CASSFGPGRDTQYF	TGTGCCAGCAGCTTCGGTCCGGGACGAGATACGCAGTATTTT
TRBV6-1	TRBJ2-7	-	-	CVSFPDGGHPYEQYF	TGTGTCAGCTTCCCAGATGGGGGGCACCCCTACGAGCAGTACTTC
TRBV5-5	TRBJ1-6	-	-	CASSSVGFNSPLHF	TGTGCCAGCAGTTCAGTAGGGTTTAATTCACCCCTCCACTTT
TRBV29-1	TRBJ1-1	-	-	CSVALINGGTEAFF	TGCAGCGTCGCACTAATCAACGGAGGCACTGAAGCTTTCTTT
TRBV6-1	TRBJ1-6	TRBD1	many	CASSGTGGSPLHF	TGTGCCAGCTCCGGGACAGGGGGCTCACCCCTCCACTTT
TRBV20-1	TRBJ1-5	-	-	CSARDLQFHGSNQPQHF	TGCAGTGCTAGAGATCTACAGTTCCACGGTAGCAATCAGCCCCAGCATTTT
TRBV11-2	TRBJ2-2	-	-	CASTPSFGQGMAVNTRELFF	TGTGCCAGCACCCCCTCATTCGGCCAAGGGATGGCGGTAAACACCAGGGAGCTGTTTTTT
TRBV5-4	TRBJ2-4	TRBD1	-	CASSRDGTGYNIQYF	TGTGCCAGCAGCAGGGACGGGACAGGATACAACATTCAGTACTTC
TRBV11-3	TRBJ2-1	-	-	CASSSPSRGLGYNEQFF	TGTGCCAGCAGCTCTCCCTCGAGGGGACTGGGTTACAATGAGCAGTTCTTC
TRBV7-8	TRBJ2-7	TRBD1	-	CASSLGTADYEQYF	TGTGCCAGCAGCTTGGGGACAGCCGACTACGAGCAGTACTTC
TRBV4-2	TRBJ2-7	TRBD1	-	CASSQSTGGIDEQYF	TGTGCCAGCAGCCAATCTACAGGGGGCATCGACGAGCAGTACTTC
TRBV20-1	TRBJ2-3	TRBD2	-	CSASRPGLAGGPSSTDAQYF	TGCAGTGCTAGTCGCCCCGGACTAGCGGGAGGGCCAAGTAGCACGGATGCGCAGTATTTT
TRBV6-1	TRBJ2-7	-	-	CASSGQGIPYEQYF	TGTGCCAGCAGTGGGCAAGGAATCCCCTACGAGCAGTACTTC
TRBV11-1	TRBJ1-1	-	-	CASSLGVPGAMNTEAFF	TGTGCCAGCAGCTTAGGAGTCCCCGGGGCAATGAACACTGAAGCTTTCTTT
TRBV20-1	TRBJ2-4	-	-	CSARDPSSWGNIQYF	TGCAGTGCTAGAGACCCCTCTAGCTGGGGTAACATTCAGTACTTC
TRBV20-1	TRBJ1-4	-	large	CSAQVQTDEKLFF	TGCAGTGCTCAAGTCCAGACCGACGAAAAACTGTTTTTT
TRBV6-6	TRBJ2-1	TRBD2	-	CASSSGTSDNNEQFF	TGTGCCAGCAGTTCCGGGACTAGTGACAACAATGAGCAGTTCTTC
TRBV20-1	TRBJ1-5	TRBD1	-	CSASPGQVDYQPQHF	TGCAGTGCTAGCCCCGGACAGGTGGATTATCAGCCCCAGCATTTT
TRBV11-2	TRBJ2-4	TRBD2	-	CASSNQREGSDIQYF	TGTGCCAGCAGCAATCAGCGGGAGGGGTCGGACATTCAGTACTTC
TRBV7-9	TRBJ1-2	TRBD1	-	CASSSTTGVGGYGYTF	TGTGCCAGCAGCTCAACGACAGGGGTAGGGGGCTATGGCTACACCTTC
TRBV20-1	TRBJ2-1	-	-	CSDRSRGFYNEQFF	TGCAGTGATCGGAGCAGGGGATTCTACAATGAGCAGTTCTTC
TRBV29-1	TRBJ2-5	-	-	CSVRGKVSIETQYF	TGCAGCGTTCGAGGGAAGGTGTCGATAGAGACCCAGTACTTC
TRBV11-1	TRBJ2-1	TRBD1	-	CASSSTGGMGNEQLF	TGTGCCAGCAGCTCGACAGGGGGCATGGGGAATGAGCAGCTCTTC
TRBV6-5	TRBJ1-1	-	many	CASSPQLNTEAFF	TGTGCCAGCAGCCCCCAGCTGAACACTGAAGCTTTCTTT
TRBV11-2	TRBJ1-1	-	-	CASSKGGAHMNTEAFF	TGTGCCAGCAGCAAGGGGGGGGCGCATATGAACACTGAAGCTTTCTTT
TRBV7-9	TRBJ2-5	-	-	CASSFLNRRQGETQYF	TGTGCCAGCAGCTTTTTGAACCGCCGCCAGGGAGAGACCCAGTACTTC
TRBV29-1	TRBJ1-1	-	-	CTVEHPSNTEAFF	TGCACCGTTGAACACCCCAGCAACACTGAAGCTTTCTTT